Shown below are 20 T cell receptor beta chains from a single sample sequenced in a study of response to subunit inactivated influenza vaccine. MiXCR, run by TCRdb on the RT-PCR reads, gives a single entry per CDR3 protein. Among hundreds of thousands of distinct CDR3 sequences listed, about 18% were seen once. Sequences were derived from PBMCs from blood, sampled 4 to 6 days after vaccination. These receptors were obtained from a man aged 50-60 years who received an inactivated influenza vaccine.

The table lists this clonotype with a few counts. V gene TRBV20-1 combines with J gene TRBJ2-1, with TRBD1 matching 7 bases. The V and J ends lost 4 bases and 10 bases, in that order; junction bases with no gene match: 10. The germline V gene encodes CDR1 DFQATT and CDR2 SNEGSKA (reference sequence). The CDR3 is 13 amino acids. CDR3 DNA: TGCAGTGCTATGGGACAGACCAATTCGGAGCAGTTCTTC. Protein product: CSAMGQTNSEQFF.

The chain joins TRBV12-3 or TRBV12-4 to TRBJ2-7; maybe TRBD2 (5 bases). CDR3 length: 13 amino acids. Trimming shortened V by 6 bases and J by 3 bases, and 12 bases separated the two germline ends. This CDR3 is CASSMSGFYEQYF. In nucleotides, the CDR3 is TGTGCCAGCAGCATGTCGGGGTTCTACGAGCAGTACTTC.

This clonotype was recorded a few times. The chain joins TRBV20-1 to TRBJ2-2; TRBD1 matches at 7 bases. CDR3 length: 17 residues. V shed 0 bases, J shed 5 bases, and the junction held 12 bases outside the gene matches. Per the germline V gene, CDR1 is DFQATT and CDR2 is SNEGSKA (reference sequence). CDR3 in amino acids: CSARDPRRGGVTGELFF. CDR3 bases: TGCAGTGCTAGAGACCCGAGAAGAGGGGGCGTTACCGGGGAGCTGTTTTTT.

This clonotype was seen more than once but under ten times. The rearrangement links TRBV20-1 to TRBJ2-1; the match to TRBD2 covers 7 bases. CDR3 size: 14 residues. The junction had 3 bases not matched to a gene; V was cut back by 0 bases and J by 4 bases. Germline CDR1 DFQATT, CDR2 SNEGSKA (reference sequence). Here the CDR3 DNA reads TGCAGTGCTAGAGATTTGCGGGGGTACAATGAGCAGTTCTTC. Protein: CSARDLRGYNEQFF.

This clonotype was recorded at least ten times. This sequence joins TRBV12-3 or TRBV12-4 and TRBJ2-1, with D tentatively TRBD1 (5 bases). Trimming shortened V by 3 bases and J by 2 bases, and 14 bases separated the two germline ends. The CDR3 has 16 residues. The DNA of the CDR3 is TGTGCCAGCAGTTTGCGTGCAGGGATCACCTACAATGAGCAGTTCTTC. Amino acids: CASSLRAGITYNEQFF.

Only a few counts were recorded for this clonotype. The chain employs TRBV28 and TRBJ1-1; a weak D match, TRBD1 (6 bases). The CDR3 runs to 12 residues. CDR1 is MDHEN, CDR2 SYDVKM, per germline. Trimming removed 3 bases at V and 11 bases at J, with 13 bases between. CDR3 DNA sequence: TGTGCCAGCAGTTTCTTCGGGGGGCAGGCTTTCTTT. Protein product: CASSFFGGQAFF.

This clonotype was seen many times. The chain is built from TRBV6-5 and TRBJ2-6; the match to TRBD2 covers 7 bases. Per germline, CDR1 MNHEY and CDR2 SVGAGI. The CDR3 is 17 residues long. Trimming took 4 bases from V and 3 from J; bases not matched to a gene: 9. Here the CDR3 DNA reads TGTGCCAGCAGTTTGGGAGGGCATGTACTTGGGGCCAACGTCCTGACTTTC. This encodes CASSLGGHVLGANVLTF.

This clonotype has a handful of counts. The J gene is TRBJ2-5, the V gene TRBV12-3 or TRBV12-4; tentative D call: TRBD2 (6 bases). The CDR3 totals 11 residues. V lost 5 bases to trimming and J lost 8 bases, with 9 bases between them. CDR3 bases: TGTGCCAGCAGTATGGGACTTACCCAGTACTTC. This encodes CASSMGLTQYF.

CDR3 nucleotide sequence: TGCAGTACCGCCGAATCCTGGGCCAATGAGCAGTTCTTC. Amino acid sequence: CSTAESWANEQFF. The chain recombines TRBV20-1 with TRBJ2-1; D is undetermined. CDR3 length: 13 residues. Trimming left V 8 bases short and J 6 bases short, with 17 bases between. CDR1 and CDR2 (germline): DFQATT, SNEGSKA (reference sequence).

This clonotype came up a few times. The chain uses TRBV20-1 and TRBJ2-5, with TRBD2 matching over 8 bases. The CDR3 consists of 14 residues. CDR1 is DFQATT, CDR2 SNEGSKA, per germline (reference sequence). The CDR3 DNA sequence: TGCAGCCCTCTCATAACGGGGGGGCGAGAGACCCAGTACTTC. Its protein product is CSPLITGGRETQYF.

V and J are TRBV12-5 and TRBJ2-1; D uncertain. This CDR3 is built from 13 residues. Between the trimmed V and J ends, which lost 5 bases and 8 bases, there was a span of 13 bases. Germline V gives CDR1 LGHNT, CDR2 FRNRAP. CDR3 coding DNA: TGTGCTAGTGGTAAGGCTCCCTGGGATGAGCAGTTCTTC. It encodes CASGKAPWDEQFF.

This chain links TRBV5-1 with TRBJ2-2; 8 bases are shared with TRBD1. V gave up 1 base and J gave up 1 base; unmatched junction bases: 3. The CDR3 spans 16 residues. Germline V CDR1 and CDR2: SGHRS, YFSETQ. In nucleotides, the CDR3 is TGCGCCAGCAGCTTGACAGGGGGTCTGAACACCGGGGAGCTGTTTTTT. Its translation is CASSLTGGLNTGELFF.

There are many counts of this clonotype. The chain joins TRBV6-1 to TRBJ2-1; D perhaps matches TRBD2 (5 bases). Germline CDR1 reads MNHNS; CDR2 reads SASEGT. With 6 bases removed from V and 0 bases from J, the gap between germline ends came to 9 bases. This CDR3 spans 14 amino acids. The CDR3 sequence: CASSRSGSYNEQFF. In DNA, the CDR3 is TGTGCCAGCAGCCGCAGCGGCTCCTACAATGAGCAGTTCTTC.

The table lists this clonotype with a few counts. The V call is TRBV6-2 or TRBV6-3, the J call TRBJ2-7, with TRBD2 as a possible D gene (5 bases). The CDR3 sequence is 14 residues long. Trimming took 3 bases from V and 3 from J, leaving 12 bases between them. The germline gives CDR1 MNHEY, CDR2 SVGEGT. The CDR3: CASSYRPTNYEQYF. CDR3 in DNA: TGTGCCAGCAGTTATCGGCCGACTAACTACGAGCAGTACTTC.

The rearrangement uses TRBV9 and TRBJ2-7; possible D gene TRBD1, 5 bases. Trimming took off 2 bases at V and 5 bases at J, with 14 bases between the two ends. Germline CDR1 is SGDLS and CDR2 is YYNGEE. This CDR3 region has 14 residues. CDR3 residues: CASSVGPGMHEQYF. For the CDR3, the DNA is TGTGCCAGCAGCGTCGGTCCAGGGATGCACGAGCAGTACTTC.

The rearrangement uses TRBV5-1 and TRBJ2-5; TRBD2 might be the D (5 bases). This CDR3 spans 12 amino acids. The V and J ends lost 4 bases and 5 bases respectively, with 9 bases between them. Germline lookup yields CDR1 SGHRS and CDR2 YFSETQ. The CDR3 reads CASSQWEETQYF. The CDR3 DNA reads as TGCGCCAGCAGCCAATGGGAGGAGACCCAGTACTTC. The variable domain in full, with the rest retrieved from reference TRBV5-1 and TRBJ2-5, is KAGVTQTPRYLIKTRGQQVTLSCSPISGHRSVSWYQQTPGQGLQFLFEYFSETQRNKGNFPGRFSGRQFSNSRSEMNVSTLELGDSALYLCASSQWEETQYFGPGTRLLVL.

V and J are TRBV4-3 and TRBJ1-6; the D is unclear. There are 15 residues in the CDR3. V was clipped by 1 base and J by 9 bases, with 13 bases between them. Germline V gives CDR1 LGHNA, CDR2 YSLEER. The CDR3 DNA follows: TGCGCCAGCAGCCAAGGGGCTCGAATTGGTTCACCCCTCCACTTT. Translating it yields CASSQGARIGSPLHF.

This clonotype was recorded many times. V usage is TRBV20-1 and J usage is TRBJ2-5; 12 nucleotides align to TRBD2. Germline V gives CDR1 DFQATT, CDR2 SNEGSKA (reference sequence). V gave up 7 bases and J gave up 5 bases; unmatched junction bases: 5. The CDR3 is 13 amino acids. In nucleotides, the CDR3 is TGCAGTGGGACTAGCGGGGTGGGGGAGACCCAGTACTTC. As protein: CSGTSGVGETQYF.

This clonotype was seen repeatedly, ten times or more. The chain links TRBV5-1 to TRBJ2-1, with TRBD2 matching 7 bases. The CDR3 has 14 residues. V lost 4 bases, J lost 8 bases, and 9 bases stayed unmatched. CDR1 is SGHRS and CDR2 is YFSETQ in the germline V gene. CDR3 bases: TGCGCCAGCAGCGCCGCTAGCGGAAGGGATGAGCAGTTCTTC. This gives the protein CASSAASGRDEQFF.

This clonotype was found a few times. V and J are TRBV7-9 and TRBJ2-7; no firm D call. This CDR3 contains 15 residues. Looked up from germline, CDR1 is SEHNR and CDR2 is FQNEAQ (reference sequence). Trimming took 1 base from V and 3 from J, leaving 13 bases between them. The CDR3 nucleotides read TGTGCCAGCAGCTTAGGTCATAACAGCCTCTACGAGCAGTACTTC. Encoded protein: CASSLGHNSLYEQYF.